This TCR beta chain was sequenced in a study of OX40 agonist ivuxolimab in advanced cancers. About the investigation overall: The costimulatory receptor OX40 (CD134) was targeted by ivuxolimab, a fully human IgG2 agonistic monoclonal antibody. Intravenous ivuxolimab was administered to patients every 2 weeks at six dose levels: 0.01, 0.1, 0.3, 1.5, 3 and 10 mg/kg. Of the approximately 50 patients in dose escalation, some 20 had hepatocellular carcinoma, roughly 15 had melanoma, 9 had renal cell carcinoma and 9 had head and neck cancer. In the dose-escalation cohort, roughly four fifths of patients were male, and the mean age was roughly 60 years, with a range of roughly 23 to 85. Patients were allowed to have had prior anti-PD-1, anti-PD-L1 or anti-CTLA-4 therapy, and around 43% of the dose-escalation patients had been treated with checkpoint inhibitors. Three dose-escalation patients achieved partial responses, one with hepatocellular carcinoma and two with cutaneous melanoma. The purpose of peripheral TCRbeta sequencing was to test whether ivuxolimab changed TCR sequence diversity and led to clonal T-cell expansion. The paper describes the monotherapy dose-escalation part (N of about 47 patients) of the phase I trial of ivuxolimab.

Patients with a history of autoimmune disease or receiving systemic immunosuppression were excluded from the trial. Peripheral blood for TCR sequencing was collected from all dose cohorts at baseline, on cycle 4 day 1, and on cycle 7 day 1. Samples came from an open-label, multicenter, first-in-human phase I dose-escalation trial of ivuxolimab. Adults with locally advanced or metastatic melanoma, renal cell, hepatocellular, or head and neck squamous cell carcinoma were enrolled in the trial. CD4+ and CD8+ T cells were sorted separately from peripheral blood before TCR sequencing. Points on this clone: What antigen it recognizes has not been identified. No much larger clonotype is one base removed from it; base qualities were not supplied.

The CDR3 measures 13 amino acids from cysteine to phenylalanine. Just the 39-base CDR3 DNA is kept, in frame starting at base 1. V has 1 base trimmed and J has 9 bases trimmed; junction bases matching no gene number 1. As encoded in the germline V gene, CDR1 is SGHNT while CDR2 is YENEEA. Study-wide conclusions, independent of this receptor: After ivuxolimab, more expanded clones were found on average in CD8+ T cells than in CD4+ T cells. In the 0.1-3.0 mg/kg groups, partial responders were among the patients with the lowest normalized peripheral clonal expansion, particularly in CD8+ T cells. At doses of 0.1 to 3.0 mg/kg, clonal expansion of both CD4+ and CD8+ T cells in blood was seen between baseline and week 6. Antigen specificity was not determined for the clonally expanded peripheral T cells. Low levels of normalized T-cell clonal expansion were also seen in some patients who did not respond.

Genomic DNA was isolated from the sorted cells so that the TCRbeta CDR3 region could be sequenced. The immunoSEQ Assay was used to sequence the TCRbeta CDR3 regions. In its TCRdb copy, this immuneACCESS table keeps in-frame sequences only and misses some clones. Where compared with another copy, unresolved V genes explain less than half of these, and the others have no known cause. Across this sample there are around 100,000 clones, with 89% seen only once. Approximately 0.35% of the sample lies in the top ten. Sample: CD4+ or CD8+ T cells sorted from blood, taken in a trial of the OX40 agonist ivuxolimab. Here the chain combines TRBV11-3 and TRBJ2-1; the central 9 bases match TRBD2. The sequence came from an adult with an advanced solid tumor such as melanoma, head and neck, liver or kidney cancer. CDR3 sequence: CASSLGREGEQFF. The base sequence is TGTGCCAGCAGCTTAGGGCGGGAGGGTGAGCAGTTCTTC.